The sequence of this T cell receptor beta chain was determined in a study of cytomegalovirus exposure and HLA in healthy donors. Study details: When 300 to 400 donors were genotyped, around 77% of them were found to fall in the Caucasian-associated ancestry cluster. Study-level points and caveats: Further analysis, carried out later, found HLA-associated TCR beta chains more clonally expanded than equally common other chains. CMV serostatus was the sole immune exposure information available.

PCR employed 60 Vbeta and 13 Jbeta primers. The method was immunoSEQ multiplex PCR; TCRdb's version includes in-frame clones alone and lacks a portion of them. The sample consists of under 150,000 clones, roughly 77% of them appearing once. In regard to this clone: As yet, its antigen is unknown.

The V and J ends lost 1 base and 6 bases, in that order; junction bases with no gene match: 5. Per the germline V gene, CDR1 is LNHNV and CDR2 is YYDKDF (reference sequence). This CDR3 comprises 16 residues. The gene calls are TRBV15 and TRBJ2-5, with 13 positions matching TRBD2. The sequenced sample consisted of PBMCs. This TCR was sampled from a middle-aged woman in good health and CMV-seropositive. The CDR3 protein is CATSRVGLAGPKTQYF. The CDR3 DNA sequence: TGTGCCACCAGCAGAGTGGGACTAGCGGGGCCGAAGACCCAGTACTTC.